This T cell receptor beta chain was captured by sequencing in a study of shared clonotypes between healthy human individuals. Study as a whole: CD8 memory received one plate per donor, CD8 naive two, CD4 memory three and CD4 naive three. General observations from the study: Rarefaction demonstrated incomplete sorted-subset sequencing despite large depth. The study found lower generation probabilities in non-shared clonotypes than in those shared by all four donors.

V was pared by 8 bases and J by 7 bases, with 6 bases of the junction left unmatched. The CDR3 runs to 13 residues. Germline values: CDR1 MDHEN, CDR2 SYDVKM. In the case of this clone: Antigen specificity is unknown.

Every subset had its genomic DNA shared out evenly among several immunoSEQ plates. Sequenced by immunoSEQ multiplex PCR; TCRdb stores in-frame clones only, minus some. The repertoire holds about 110,000 clones, around 68% seen once, with almost 25% in the top ten. The sequenced sample consisted of memory CD8+ T cells sorted from blood. The sample's subset: CD45RO+ cells pooled with CCR7-negative TemRA cells. This chain connects TRBV28 to TRBJ1-1, with 11 bases that match TRBD1. The sequence was obtained from a woman aged 30 to 39 in good health. This CDR3 is CASLGQGAGEAFF. The CDR3 DNA sequence: TGTGCCAGCCTTGGACAGGGGGCGGGTGAAGCTTTCTTT.